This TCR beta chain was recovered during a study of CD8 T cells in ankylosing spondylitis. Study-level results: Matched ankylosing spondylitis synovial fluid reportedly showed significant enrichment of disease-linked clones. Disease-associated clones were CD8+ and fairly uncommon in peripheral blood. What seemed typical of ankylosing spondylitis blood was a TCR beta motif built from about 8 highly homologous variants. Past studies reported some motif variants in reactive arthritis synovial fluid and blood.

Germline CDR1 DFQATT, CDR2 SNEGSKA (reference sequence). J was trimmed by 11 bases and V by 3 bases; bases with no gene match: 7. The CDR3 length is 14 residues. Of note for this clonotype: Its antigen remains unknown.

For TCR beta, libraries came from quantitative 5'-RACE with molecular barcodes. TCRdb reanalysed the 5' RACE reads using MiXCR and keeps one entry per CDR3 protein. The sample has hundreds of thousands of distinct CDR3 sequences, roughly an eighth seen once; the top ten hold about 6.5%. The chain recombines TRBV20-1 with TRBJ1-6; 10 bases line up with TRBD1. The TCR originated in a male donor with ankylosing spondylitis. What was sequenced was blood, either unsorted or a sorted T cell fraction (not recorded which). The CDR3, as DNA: TGCAGTGCTAGGGAGACAGGGGGCGAAACACCCCTCCACTTT. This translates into CSARETGGETPLHF.